The 26 T cell receptor beta chains listed next were all sequenced from one sample in a study of blood T cell repertoires in COVID-19. Produced via immunoSEQ multiplex PCR; TCRdb's table is partial and in-frame only. This sample yields more than 250,000 clones, of which over 70% are seen a single time; roughly 1.1% belongs to the top ten. Sequences were obtained from peripheral blood. The source is a woman aged 50 to 60 with acute or convalescent COVID-19.

The chain employs TRBV7-6 and TRBJ2-3; D unclear. The CDR3 runs 14 residues. The V gene's germline CDR1 is SGHVS and CDR2 FNYEAQ. V shed 4 bases and J shed 4 bases, with 12 bases lying between them. CDR3 sequence (DNA): TGTGCCAGCAGCTCGCGCATTCCCTCAGATACGCAGTATTTT. Its protein is CASSSRIPSDTQYF.

The rearrangement joins TRBV2 to TRBJ1-1; the D gene is possibly TRBD1 (6 bases). Per germline, CDR1 SNHLY and CDR2 FYNNEI. Trimming pared 6 bases from V and 3 bases from J, leaving 14 bases between. The CDR3 has 14 amino acids. In DNA, the CDR3 is TGTGCCAGCAGCCCGACAGGTGGGGACACTGAAGCTTTCTTT. Protein: CASSPTGGDTEAFF.

The chain is built from TRBV10-3 and TRBJ1-2; 8 bases agree with TRBD1. The germline gives CDR1 ENHRY, CDR2 SYGVKD. The CDR3 extends over 12 amino acids. V shed 11 bases, J shed 5 bases, and the junction held 7 bases outside the gene matches. As DNA, the CDR3 is TGTGCCTCGGCACAGGGGGATTATGGCTACACCTTC. Its protein is CASAQGDYGYTF.

The gene calls are TRBV27 and TRBJ2-7; 7 bases match TRBD1. Unmatched junction bases numbered 6, after V lost 3 bases and J lost 4 bases. The CDR3 is made up of 14 amino acids. Germline CDR1 is MNHEY and CDR2 is SMNVEV (reference sequence). CDR3 residues: CASSFTPQGYEQYF. In DNA, the CDR3 is TGTGCCAGCAGTTTCACCCCACAGGGGTACGAGCAGTACTTC.

This chain uses TRBV11-3 with TRBJ2-2, with a tentative D call TRBD2 (6 bases). V dropped 8 bases and J dropped 4 bases, with 14 bases sitting between them. CDR1 SGHNT and CDR2 YENEEA come from the germline V gene. This CDR3 is 14 amino acids long. The CDR3 sequence is CASGPGRTTGELFF. The CDR3, as DNA: TGTGCCAGCGGCCCGGGGAGGACCACCGGGGAGCTGTTTTTT.

This chain connects TRBV18 to TRBJ1-1, with D hard to call. This CDR3 spans 15 amino acids. Trimming removed 4 bases at V and 1 base at J, with 13 bases between. Germline CDR1 reads KGHSH; CDR2 reads LQKENI. DNA of the CDR3: TGTGCCAGCTCACTAACTACGGCCGGGAACACTGAAGCTTTCTTT. It encodes CASSLTTAGNTEAFF.

This clone was seen once. J is TRBJ1-2 and V is TRBV7-9; D unresolved. CDR1 and CDR2 (germline): SEHNR, FQNEAQ (reference sequence). This CDR3 has 13 residues. Trimming removed 1 base from V and 7 bases from J, with 10 bases in between. The CDR3 region has the DNA TGTGCCAGCAGCTTAGACCAAGCGAGTGGCTACACCTTC. As protein: CASSLDQASGYTF.

The rearrangement links TRBV6-6 to TRBJ1-5; 11 bases line up with TRBD1. This CDR3 contains 16 residues. V was pared by 5 bases and J by 9 bases, with 12 bases of the junction left unmatched. Germline lookup yields CDR1 MNHNY and CDR2 SVGAGI (reference sequence). The CDR3 coding sequence is TGTGCCAGCAGTCGAGGGGGACAGGGGGATACGGGGCCCCAGCATTTT. Protein: CASSRGGQGDTGPQHF.

This sequence joins TRBV7-9 and TRBJ2-2; perhaps TRBD1 as D (6 bases). The CDR3 is made up of 15 amino acids. V gave up 5 bases and J gave up 2 bases, with 12 bases separating them. Germline V lookup: CDR1 SEHNR, CDR2 FQNEAQ (reference sequence). The CDR3 region has the DNA TGTGCCAGCAGCCGCACAGGGACCAACACCGGGGAGCTGTTTTTT. Residues: CASSRTGTNTGELFF.

The rearrangement uses TRBV4-3 and TRBJ1-1, with 7 bases fitting TRBD1. V gave up 0 bases and J gave up 7 bases; unmatched junction bases: 5. The CDR3 is 14 residues long. The germline V gene encodes CDR1 LGHNA and CDR2 YSLEER. The chain's CDR3 is CASSQERYRGEAFF. In DNA, the CDR3 is TGCGCCAGCAGCCAAGAACGGTACAGGGGTGAAGCTTTCTTT.

The rearrangement uses TRBV10-2 and TRBJ2-7; TRBD1 aligns across 7 bases. The junction had 8 bases not matched to a gene; V was cut back by 5 bases and J by 7 bases. The CDR3 loop spans 13 amino acids. Germline V gene lookup returns CDR1 WSHSY and CDR2 SAAADI. The chain's CDR3 is CASSRGRSGEQYV. DNA for the CDR3: TGCGCCAGCAGTAGGGGGCGGTCGGGGGAGCAGTACGTC.

CDR3 amino acids: CASSPPPGDTQFGEQYF. In nucleotides, the CDR3 is TGTGCCAGCAGTCCCCCTCCCGGGGACACCCAGTTCGGGGAGCAGTACTTC. V gene TRBV27 combines with J gene TRBJ2-7; D may be TRBD1 (6 bases). The CDR3 runs to 17 residues. V gave up 5 bases and J gave up 7 bases, with 27 bases separating them. CDR1 and CDR2 (germline): MNHEY, SMNVEV (reference sequence).

The V gene is TRBV12-5, the J gene TRBJ2-5; no firm D call. The CDR3 length is 14 residues. V was pared by 6 bases and J by 3 bases, with 14 bases between. CDR1 is LGHNT and CDR2 is FRNRAP in the germline V gene. The CDR3 DNA is TGTGCTAGTGGGGCAAAAAACAGAGAAGAGACCCAGTACTTC. It encodes CASGAKNREETQYF.

This rearrangement joins TRBV5-1 to TRBJ2-1; 12 nucleotides agree with TRBD2. Trimming took 4 bases from V and 9 from J; bases not matched to a gene: 5. CDR1 SGHRS and CDR2 YFSETQ come from the germline V gene. This CDR3 contains 14 residues. This CDR3 is CASSPLTSGGEQFF. The DNA of the CDR3 is TGCGCCAGCAGCCCGCTGACTAGCGGGGGTGAGCAGTTCTTC.

The chain recombines TRBV11-3 with TRBJ2-1; the D gene is possibly TRBD1 (6 bases). V lost 5 bases and J lost 4, with 9 bases in between. The CDR3 length is 13 residues. Germline values: CDR1 SGHNT, CDR2 YENEEA. The CDR3 region is CASSPGQYNEQFF. As DNA, the CDR3 is TGTGCCAGCAGCCCTGGACAGTACAATGAGCAGTTCTTC.

The rearrangement joins TRBV30 to TRBJ1-5; maybe TRBD1 (5 bases). This CDR3 comprises 13 residues. Germline CDR1 GTSNPN, CDR2 SVGIG (reference sequence). Between the trimmed V and J ends, which lost 2 bases and 5 bases, there was a span of 10 bases. This chain's CDR3 is CAWSSGPDQPQHF. For the CDR3, the DNA is TGTGCCTGGAGTTCAGGGCCTGATCAGCCCCAGCATTTT.

The chain joins TRBV6-6 to TRBJ1-1; D is perhaps TRBD1 (5 bases). This CDR3 is built from 14 residues. Germline V gives CDR1 MNHNY, CDR2 SVGAGI (reference sequence). V was cut by 7 bases and J by 0 bases, with 12 bases left in between. The CDR3: CASNPPGVNTEAFF. The CDR3 bases are TGTGCCAGCAACCCCCCGGGGGTGAACACTGAAGCTTTCTTT.

The J gene is TRBJ1-2, the V gene TRBV3-1 (or the pseudogene TRBV3-2); TRBD1 is a possible D gene (5 bases). The V end was cut by 0 bases, the J end by 8 bases, with 16 bases between. The CDR3 runs 15 residues. CDR1 LGHDT and CDR2 YNNKEL come from the germline V gene (reference sequence). The CDR3 bases are TGTGCCAGCAGCCAAGATCAAACAGGATCGGCGGGCTACACCTTC. As protein: CASSQDQTGSAGYTF.

This chain uses TRBV18 with TRBJ1-1, with a weak D call TRBD1 (6 bases). Germline CDR1 KGHSH, CDR2 LQKENI. The length of the CDR3 is 12 residues. The V end was cut by 11 bases, the J end by 1 base, with 11 bases between. This CDR3 reads CAAGGSNTEAFF. As DNA, the CDR3 is TGTGCCGCTGGGGGCTCGAACACTGAAGCTTTCTTT. Full variable domain (outside the CDR3, taken from reference TRBV18 and TRBJ1-1): NAGVMQNPRHLVRRRGQEARLRCSPMKGHSHVYWYRQLPEEGLKFMVYLQKENIIDESGMPKERFSAEFPKEGPSILRIQQVVRGDSAAYFCAAGGSNTEAFFGQGTRLTVV.

V usage is TRBV5-1 and J usage is TRBJ2-1; 13 bases are a match to TRBD2. The CDR3 spans 16 residues. Germline V CDR1 and CDR2: SGHRS, YFSETQ. V lost 4 bases and J lost 8; bases outside the gene matches: 9. The CDR3 sequence: CASSLRTSGGGDEQFF. The CDR3 DNA reads TGCGCCAGCAGCCTTCGGACTAGCGGGGGCGGCGATGAGCAGTTCTTC.

The chain uses TRBV5-1 and TRBJ2-5; TRBD2 might be the D (5 bases). There are 15 residues in the CDR3. Germline values: CDR1 SGHRS, CDR2 YFSETQ. Trimming shortened V by 3 bases and J by 0 bases, and 12 bases separated the two germline ends. CDR3 residues: CASSSQTGYQETQYF. The CDR3 nucleotides are TGCGCCAGCAGCTCGCAGACGGGGTACCAAGAGACCCAGTACTTC.

The chain joins TRBV5-1 to TRBJ1-1; weak D call: TRBD1 (6 bases). The CDR3 runs to 15 residues. Trimming removed 0 bases at V and 0 bases at J, with 9 bases between. The germline CDR1 and CDR2 sequences are SGHRS and YFSETQ. DNA of the CDR3: TGCGCCAGCAGCTTGGGGGGGCTGATGAACACTGAAGCTTTCTTT. Its translation: CASSLGGLMNTEAFF.

The V and J genes are TRBV9 and TRBJ2-4, with 7 bases aligning to TRBD2. Losses at the gene ends were 4 bases for V and 10 bases for J; bases not matched to a gene: 8. The CDR3 totals 13 residues. Germline loops: CDR1 SGDLS, CDR2 YYNGEE. CDR3 sequence: CASSSTREGIQYF. The CDR3 DNA reads TGTGCCAGCAGCTCCACTAGGGAGGGGATTCAGTACTTC.

The chain combines TRBV7-7 with TRBJ2-5; 9 positions match TRBD1. CDR1 and CDR2 (germline): SSHAT, FNYEAQ (reference sequence). This CDR3 spans 13 amino acids. V lost 5 bases and J lost 4; bases outside the gene matches: 2. CDR3 amino acids: CASSQDRGETQYF. The CDR3 nucleotides are TGTGCCAGCAGCCAGGACAGGGGAGAGACCCAGTACTTC.

Concerning this clone itself: The junction departs from germline at one end; a sequencing error may be responsible. The V call is TRBV5-1, the J call TRBJ1-2; D is uncertain. Germline values: CDR1 SGHRS, CDR2 YFSETQ. The CDR3 sequence is 13 residues long. CDR3 loop: CASNLGGGDGYTF. The CDR3 region has the DNA TGCGCCAGCAACTTGGGTGGCGGCGATGGCTACACCTTC.

The V gene is TRBV19, the J gene TRBJ1-1; D ambiguous. From germline, CDR1 is LNHDA and CDR2 SQIVND (reference sequence). Trimming stripped 1 base from V and 7 bases from J, with 7 bases between. The CDR3 spans 12 residues. The CDR3 coding sequence is TGTGCCAGTAGTATAGGAGGCGGTGAAGCTTTCTTT. This encodes CASSIGGGEAFF.